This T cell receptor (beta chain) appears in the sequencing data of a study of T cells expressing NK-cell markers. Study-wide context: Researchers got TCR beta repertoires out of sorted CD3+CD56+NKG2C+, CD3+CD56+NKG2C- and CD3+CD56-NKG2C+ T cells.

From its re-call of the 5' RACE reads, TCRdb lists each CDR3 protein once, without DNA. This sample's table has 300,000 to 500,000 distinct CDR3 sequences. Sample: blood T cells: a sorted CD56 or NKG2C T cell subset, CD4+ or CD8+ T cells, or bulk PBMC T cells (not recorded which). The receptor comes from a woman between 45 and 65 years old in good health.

CDR3 sequence: CASSDPGGQGSSYEQYF. The V call is TRBV6-1, the J call TRBJ2-7; TCRdb's D call of TRBD1 is untestable without DNA. The germline CDR1 and CDR2 sequences are MNHNS and SASEGT. This CDR3 region has 17 residues.